This T cell receptor beta chain was captured in a study of control samples from healthy donors and cancer patients. Germline assignment: CDR1 SGHTS and CDR2 YDEGEE. With 4 bases clipped from V and 6 bases from J, the junction kept 6 bases outside the gene matches. The CDR3 runs 14 residues. TCRdb's table, derived via immunoSEQ multiplex PCR, lists solely in-frame clones and lacks some. The sample carries approximately 100,000 clones, 88% recorded once. The source material was blood. This receptor was taken from a man aged 30 to 39 in good health. The chain recombines TRBV5-8 with TRBJ1-5; 8 bases fit TRBD1. CDR3 in amino acids: CASSRTGGTQPQHF. In nucleotides, the CDR3 is TGTGCCAGCAGCCGAACAGGGGGGACTCAGCCCCAGCATTTT.